The 18 T cell receptor beta chains in this list originate from one sample, sequenced in a study of OX40 agonist ivuxolimab in advanced cancers. TCRdb's copy holds only in-frame clones and misses some; the assay was immunoSEQ multiplex PCR. The sample holds 35,000 to 55,000 clones, around 85% seen once. The sample here was CD4+ or CD8+ T cells sorted from blood, taken in a trial of the OX40 agonist ivuxolimab. These receptors came from an adult with an advanced solid tumor such as melanoma, head and neck, liver or kidney cancer.

The rearrangement links TRBV25-1 to TRBJ2-6; D tentatively fits TRBD1 or TRBD2 (6 bases each). This CDR3 region has 16 residues. The V and J ends lost 5 bases and 2 bases respectively, with 13 bases between them. Germline CDR1 is MGHDK and CDR2 is SYGVNS. CDR3 in DNA: TGTGCCAGCAGTAAAGGGGGGCTAACTGGGGCCAACGTCCTGACTTTC. It yields the protein CASSKGGLTGANVLTF.

The rearrangement joins TRBV23-1 to TRBJ2-2, with TRBD1 matching over 7 bases. TRBV23-1 qualifies as an ORF whose function is uncertain. With 3 bases clipped from V and 7 bases from J, the junction kept 14 bases outside the gene matches. The CDR3 has 17 residues. The CDR3 is CASSHPGTDYRGGELFF. The DNA of the CDR3 is TGCGCCAGCAGTCATCCCGGGACCGACTACAGGGGCGGGGAGCTGTTTTTT.

Here the CDR3 reads CASSNLTSNSYEQYF. The CDR3 DNA reads TGTGCCAGCAGCAACTTAACCTCCAACTCCTACGAGCAGTACTTC. This chain links TRBV21-1 with TRBJ2-5; TRBD2 was called by the table and not checked on the DNA. The J call may not be correct, given that the DNA end is closer to TRBJ2-7. TRBV21-1 is a pseudogene. The CDR3 loop spans 15 amino acids.

This rearrangement joins TRBV5-1 to TRBJ2-3, with D maybe TRBD2 (6 bases). The V gene lost 0 bases and the J gene lost 0 bases, with 14 bases spanning the gap. CDR1 is SGHRS, CDR2 YFSETQ, per germline. The CDR3 contains 17 residues. The CDR3 region has the DNA TGCGCCAGCAGCTTGGCCAGGAGGGACTCTAGCACAGATACGCAGTATTTT. Translated, it gives CASSLARRDSSTDTQYF. Full variable domain (rest looked up from reference TRBV5-1 and TRBJ2-3): KAGVTQTPRYLIKTRGQQVTLSCSPISGHRSVSWYQQTPGQGLQFLFEYFSETQRNKGNFPGRFSGRQFSNSRSEMNVSTLELGDSALYLCASSLARRDSSTDTQYFGPGTRLTVL.

The chain couples TRBV28 to TRBJ1-2, with D possibly matching TRBD1 (6 bases). This CDR3 region has 15 residues. The V end was cut by 3 bases, the J end by 1 base, with 12 bases between. Germline-derived CDR1 and CDR2 are MDHEN and SYDVKM. The CDR3 DNA follows: TGTGCCAGCAGTTTCGGGGACATTTTTAACTATGGCTACACCTTC. Amino acid sequence: CASSFGDIFNYGYTF.

The chain uses TRBV19 and TRBJ2-1; 8 nucleotides align to TRBD1. Germline V gene data show CDR1 as LNHDA and CDR2 as SQIVND (reference sequence). The CDR3 contains 13 residues. V lost 9 bases and J lost 8; bases outside the gene matches: 9. The DNA for the CDR3 is TGTGCCAGCTGCGGACAGGGCTGGCATGAGCAGTTCTTC. It encodes CASCGQGWHEQFF.

The CDR3 region has the DNA TGTGCCAGTAGTTACAGGGGGATAGGTCAGCCCCAGCATTTT. It encodes CASSYRGIGQPQHF. V is TRBV19 and J is TRBJ1-5, with 8 bases lining up with TRBD1. V shed 5 bases and J 6 bases; nucleotides not matched to a gene: 6. Germline CDR1 and CDR2: LNHDA and SQIVND (reference sequence). This CDR3 comprises 14 residues.

This clone was recorded a few times. The chain is built from TRBV6-4 and TRBJ2-2, with D unclear. Germline CDR1 and CDR2: MRHNA and SNTAGT. CDR3 size: 13 residues. Trimming stripped 3 bases from V and 3 bases from J, with 5 bases between. The CDR3 loop reads CASSDGDTGELFF. CDR3 nucleotide sequence: TGTGCCAGCAGTGATGGAGACACCGGGGAGCTGTTTTTT.

This clone was detected once. The chain combines TRBV5-6 with TRBJ1-5; unclear D gene. Germline V gene lookup returns CDR1 SGHDT and CDR2 YYEEEE. This CDR3 has 14 amino acids. Trimming pared 0 bases from V and 3 bases from J, leaving 7 bases between. The CDR3, as DNA: TGTGCCAGCAGCTTGGGGCAGCTCAATCAGCCCCAGCATTTT. It specifies CASSLGQLNQPQHF.

The chain has TRBV5-6 and TRBJ1-2, with D maybe TRBD1 (5 bases). Trimming took 0 bases from V and 10 from J, leaving 19 bases between them. The CDR3 sequence is 15 residues long. Germline V lookup: CDR1 SGHDT, CDR2 YYEEEE. CDR3 nucleotides: TGTGCCAGCAGCTTGGCGGGGGGTGGCTCGTGGGACTACACCTTC. This sequence encodes CASSLAGGGSWDYTF.

This chain uses TRBV5-1 with TRBJ2-7; tentatively, D is TRBD1 (5 bases). The CDR3 spans 15 residues. Deletions cut 0 bases from V and 5 bases from J, with 15 bases between. Germline V lookup: CDR1 SGHRS, CDR2 YFSETQ. CDR3 sequence (DNA): TGCGCCAGCAGCTTGGGTCGACAGACCTACAACGAGCAGTACTTC. This sequence encodes CASSLGRQTYNEQYF.

The gene calls are TRBV5-8 and TRBJ2-7; possible D gene TRBD1, 6 bases. Trimming took off 3 bases at V and 2 bases at J, with 12 bases between the two ends. This CDR3 region has 14 residues. Germline V lookup: CDR1 SGHTS, CDR2 YDEGEE. The CDR3: CASSSPGHTYEQYF. DNA of the CDR3: TGTGCCAGCAGCTCGCCGGGACACACCTACGAGCAGTACTTC.

The CDR3 is CASLEGLANTGELFF. The CDR3 nucleotides read TGCGCCAGTCTGGAGGGACTAGCGAACACCGGGGAGCTGTTTTTT. The chain is built from TRBV5-1 and TRBJ2-2, with TRBD2 identical over 8 bases. CDR3 length: 15 residues. V was clipped by 8 bases and J by 0 bases; unmatched bases: 6. Germline assignment: CDR1 SGHRS and CDR2 YFSETQ.

This chain links TRBV6-5 with TRBJ1-5, with D tentatively TRBD1 (5 bases). The CDR3 covers 15 residues. V gave up 5 bases and J gave up 0 bases, with 11 bases separating them. Germline-derived CDR1 and CDR2 are MNHEY and SVGAGI. The CDR3, as DNA: TGTGCCAGCAGTCCCAGACAGCATAGCAATCAGCCCCAGCATTTT. Translated, it gives CASSPRQHSNQPQHF.

The chain joins TRBV7-6 to TRBJ1-5, with TRBD1 matching over 9 bases. The CDR3 loop spans 15 amino acids. Germline V gene data show CDR1 as SGHVS and CDR2 as FNYEAQ. Germline trimming cut 3 bases from V and 1 base from J; bases unmatched to any gene: 1. The CDR3 loop is CASSFGTGSNQPQHF. CDR3 bases: TGTGCCAGCAGCTTTGGGACAGGGAGCAATCAGCCCCAGCATTTT.

The chain uses TRBV11-3 and TRBJ2-3, with a possible D match to TRBD2 (6 bases). The V and J ends lost 4 bases and 0 bases respectively, with 14 bases between them. The CDR3 has 16 amino acids. CDR1 SGHNT and CDR2 YENEEA come from the germline V gene. In nucleotides, the CDR3 is TGTGCCAGCAGCTCCCGCGGGACGGAAAGCACAGATACGCAGTATTTT. This codes for CASSSRGTESTDTQYF.

The chain has TRBV6-6 and TRBJ2-5; 7 nucleotides align to TRBD1. CDR1 is MNHNY, CDR2 SVGAGI, per germline (reference sequence). The CDR3 extends over 15 amino acids. V lost 0 bases to trimming and J lost 5 bases; unmatched junction nucleotides: 6. Written as DNA, the CDR3 is TGTGCCAGCAGTTACTCGGGACAGACAAGGGAGACCCAGTACTTC. Translated, it gives CASSYSGQTRETQYF.

The chain joins TRBV19 to TRBJ2-5; a weak D match, TRBD1 (6 bases). Per germline, CDR1 LNHDA and CDR2 SQIVND (reference sequence). There are 14 residues in the CDR3. Trimming cost V 3 bases and J 7 bases, with 15 bases left between them. DNA for the CDR3: TGTGCCAGTAGTATGAGGGACATCACCGGGACCCAGTACTTC. It encodes CASSMRDITGTQYF.